This TCR beta chain was sequenced for a study of identical twins. TCRdb itself ran the 5' RACE reads through MiXCR, one entry per CDR3 protein. The sample includes about 210,000 distinct CDR3 sequences, roughly a tenth of them seen just once. With 0 bases clipped from V and 7 bases from J, the junction kept 10 bases outside the gene matches. In germline, CDR1 is SGHDT, CDR2 YYEEEE. This CDR3 is 16 amino acids long. This clonotype was picked up a small number of times. The chain employs TRBV5-6 and TRBJ2-1; 7 bases match TRBD2. The source material was memory (CD45RO+) T cells sorted from blood. The TCR sequence derives from a woman under 30 in good health. The CDR3 spells CASSLGWGGVYNEQFF. CDR3 bases: TGTGCCAGCAGCTTGGGATGGGGGGGAGTGTATAATGAGCAGTTCTTC.